This T cell receptor beta chain is from a study of blood T cell repertoires in COVID-19. Study-level information: Samples representing acute and convalescent COVID-19 were sourced from the United States, Italy and Spain. Nucleic acid was either cDNA or gDNA, and it came from T cells, B-cell-depleted T cells, or PBMCs.

Germline CDR1 is SGHAT and CDR2 is FQNNGV. The CDR3 has 14 residues. Trimming removed 5 bases from V and 4 bases from J; junction bases left unmatched: 5. Per the original methods: Amplification of reference gene primers was used by the study to estimate nucleated cell counts. Produced via immunoSEQ multiplex PCR; TCRdb's table is partial and in-frame only. Clone size and V and J calls were adopted from that table, with D and trimming inferred from the DNA. The profile covers roughly 50,000 clones, with over 90% appearing a single time and less than 4% taken by the ten largest. The chain has TRBV11-2 and TRBJ2-3; 8 bases match TRBD2. The specimen was peripheral blood. This TCR derives from a man between 50 and 59 years old with acute or convalescent COVID-19. As DNA, the CDR3 is TGTGCCAGCAGCCGGGAGGGCATGGCAGATACGCAGTATTTT. This encodes CASSREGMADTQYF.